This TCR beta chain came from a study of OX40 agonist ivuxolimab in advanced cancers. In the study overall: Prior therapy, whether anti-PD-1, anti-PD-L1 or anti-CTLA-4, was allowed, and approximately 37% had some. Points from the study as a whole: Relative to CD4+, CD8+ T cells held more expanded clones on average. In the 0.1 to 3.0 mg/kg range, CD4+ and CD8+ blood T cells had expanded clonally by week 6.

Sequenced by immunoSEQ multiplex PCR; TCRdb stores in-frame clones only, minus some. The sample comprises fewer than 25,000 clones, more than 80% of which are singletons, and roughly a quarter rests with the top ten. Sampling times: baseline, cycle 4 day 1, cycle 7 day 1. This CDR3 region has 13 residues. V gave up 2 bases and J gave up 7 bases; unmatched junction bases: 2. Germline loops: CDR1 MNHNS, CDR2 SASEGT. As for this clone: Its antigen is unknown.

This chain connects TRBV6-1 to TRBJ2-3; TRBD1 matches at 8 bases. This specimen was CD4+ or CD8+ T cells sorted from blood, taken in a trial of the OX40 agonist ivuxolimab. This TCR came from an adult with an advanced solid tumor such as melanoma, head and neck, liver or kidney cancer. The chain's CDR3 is CASSETGGYTQYF. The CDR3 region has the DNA TGTGCCAGCAGTGAAACAGGGGGGTATACGCAGTATTTT.